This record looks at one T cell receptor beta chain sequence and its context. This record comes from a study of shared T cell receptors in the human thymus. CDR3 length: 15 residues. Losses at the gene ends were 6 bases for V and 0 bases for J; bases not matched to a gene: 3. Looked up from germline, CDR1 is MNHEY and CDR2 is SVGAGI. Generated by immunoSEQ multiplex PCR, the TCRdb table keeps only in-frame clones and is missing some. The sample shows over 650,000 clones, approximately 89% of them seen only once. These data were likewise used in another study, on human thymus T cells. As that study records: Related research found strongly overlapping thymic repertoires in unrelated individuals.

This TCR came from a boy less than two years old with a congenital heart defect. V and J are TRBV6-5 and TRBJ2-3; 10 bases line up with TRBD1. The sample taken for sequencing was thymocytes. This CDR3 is CASRRQGASTDTQYF. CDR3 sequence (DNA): TGTGCCAGCAGGCGACAGGGGGCTAGCACAGATACGCAGTATTTT.